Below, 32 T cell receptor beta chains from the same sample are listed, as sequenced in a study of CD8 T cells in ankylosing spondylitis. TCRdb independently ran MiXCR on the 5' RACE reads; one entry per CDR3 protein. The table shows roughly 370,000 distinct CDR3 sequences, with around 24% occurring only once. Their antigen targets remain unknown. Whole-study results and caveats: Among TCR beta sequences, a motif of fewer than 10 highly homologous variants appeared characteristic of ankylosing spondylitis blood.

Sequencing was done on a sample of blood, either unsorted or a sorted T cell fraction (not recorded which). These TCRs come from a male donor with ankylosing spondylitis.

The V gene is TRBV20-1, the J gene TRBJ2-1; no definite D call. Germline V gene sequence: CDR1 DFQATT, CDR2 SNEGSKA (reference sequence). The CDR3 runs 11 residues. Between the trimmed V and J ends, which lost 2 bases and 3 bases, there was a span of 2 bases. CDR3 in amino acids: CSARFYNEQFF. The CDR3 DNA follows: TGCAGTGCTAGATTCTACAATGAGCAGTTCTTC.

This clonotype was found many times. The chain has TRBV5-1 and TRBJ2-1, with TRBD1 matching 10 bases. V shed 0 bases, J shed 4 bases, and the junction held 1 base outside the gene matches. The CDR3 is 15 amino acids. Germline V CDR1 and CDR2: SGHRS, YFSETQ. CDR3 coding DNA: TGCGCCAGCAGCTTGGGACAGGGGGCATACAATGAGCAGTTCTTC. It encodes CASSLGQGAYNEQFF.

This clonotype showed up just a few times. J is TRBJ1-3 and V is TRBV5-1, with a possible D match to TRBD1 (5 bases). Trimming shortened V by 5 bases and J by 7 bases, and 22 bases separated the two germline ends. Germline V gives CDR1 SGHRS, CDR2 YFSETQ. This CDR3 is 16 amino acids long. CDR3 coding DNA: TGCGCCAGCAGTCGTCAGACGCTCGAGAAGGGGAACACCATATATTTT. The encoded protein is CASSRQTLEKGNTIYF.

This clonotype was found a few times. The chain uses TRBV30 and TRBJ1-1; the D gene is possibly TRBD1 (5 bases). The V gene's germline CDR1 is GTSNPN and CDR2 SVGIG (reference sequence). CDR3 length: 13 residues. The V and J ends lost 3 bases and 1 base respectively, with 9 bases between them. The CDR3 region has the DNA TGTGCCTGGAGCCCCGGACAGAACACTGAAGCTTTCTTT. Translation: CAWSPGQNTEAFF.

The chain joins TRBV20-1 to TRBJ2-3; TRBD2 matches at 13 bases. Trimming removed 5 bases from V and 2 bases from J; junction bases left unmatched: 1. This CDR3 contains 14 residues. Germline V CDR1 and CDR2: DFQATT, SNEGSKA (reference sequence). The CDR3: CSAGTSGVTDTQYF. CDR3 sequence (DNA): TGCAGTGCTGGGACTAGCGGGGTCACAGATACGCAGTATTTT.

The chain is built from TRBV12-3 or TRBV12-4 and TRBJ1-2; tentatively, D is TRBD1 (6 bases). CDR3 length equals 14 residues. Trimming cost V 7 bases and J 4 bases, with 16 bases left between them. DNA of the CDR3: TGTGCCAGCACGCAGGGGTTCGGACTCTATGGCTACACCTTC. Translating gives CASTQGFGLYGYTF.

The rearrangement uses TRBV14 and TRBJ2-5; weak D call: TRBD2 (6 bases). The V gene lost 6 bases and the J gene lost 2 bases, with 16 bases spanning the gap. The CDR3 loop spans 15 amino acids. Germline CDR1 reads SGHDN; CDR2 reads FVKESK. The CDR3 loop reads CASRRSGGLQETQYF. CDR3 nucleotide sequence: TGTGCCAGCAGACGGAGCGGAGGACTACAAGAGACCCAGTACTTC.

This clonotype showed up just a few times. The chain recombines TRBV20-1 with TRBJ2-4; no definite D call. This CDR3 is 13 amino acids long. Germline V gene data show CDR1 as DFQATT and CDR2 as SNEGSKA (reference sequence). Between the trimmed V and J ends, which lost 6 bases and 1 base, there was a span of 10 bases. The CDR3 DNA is TGCAGTGCCCCTGGGGTTGCCAAAAACATTCAGTACTTC. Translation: CSAPGVAKNIQYF.

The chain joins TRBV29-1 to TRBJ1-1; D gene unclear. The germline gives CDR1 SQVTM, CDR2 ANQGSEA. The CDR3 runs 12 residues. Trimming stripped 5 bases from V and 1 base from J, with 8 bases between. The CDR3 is CSVSGWNTEAFF. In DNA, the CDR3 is TGCAGCGTTAGTGGATGGAACACTGAAGCTTTCTTT.

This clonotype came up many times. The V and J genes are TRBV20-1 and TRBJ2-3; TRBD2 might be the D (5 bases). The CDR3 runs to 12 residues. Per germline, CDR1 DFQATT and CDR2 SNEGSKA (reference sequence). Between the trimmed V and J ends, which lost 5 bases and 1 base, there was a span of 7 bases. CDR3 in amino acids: CSAEEGTDTQYF. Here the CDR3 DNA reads TGCAGTGCTGAGGAGGGCACAGATACGCAGTATTTT.

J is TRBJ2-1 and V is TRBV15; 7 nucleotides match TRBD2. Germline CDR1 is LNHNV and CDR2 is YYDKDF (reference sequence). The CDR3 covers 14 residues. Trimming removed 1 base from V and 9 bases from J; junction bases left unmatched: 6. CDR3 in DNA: TGTGCCACCAGCAGAGGGATTAGCGGGCTTGAGCAGTTCTTC. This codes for CATSRGISGLEQFF.

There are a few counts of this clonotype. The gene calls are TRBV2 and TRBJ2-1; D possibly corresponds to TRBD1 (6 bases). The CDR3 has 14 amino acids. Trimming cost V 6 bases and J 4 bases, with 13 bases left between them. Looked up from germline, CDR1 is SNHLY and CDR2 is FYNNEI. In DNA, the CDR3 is TGTGCCAGCAGCGGGCAGGGGCAATACAATGAGCAGTTCTTC. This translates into CASSGQGQYNEQFF. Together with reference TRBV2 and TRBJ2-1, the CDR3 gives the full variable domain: EPEVTQTPSHQVTQMGQEVILRCVPISNHLYFYWYRQILGQKVEFLVSFYNNEISEKSEIFDDQFSVERPDGSNFTLKIRSTKLEDSAMYFCASSGQGQYNEQFFGPGTRLTVL.

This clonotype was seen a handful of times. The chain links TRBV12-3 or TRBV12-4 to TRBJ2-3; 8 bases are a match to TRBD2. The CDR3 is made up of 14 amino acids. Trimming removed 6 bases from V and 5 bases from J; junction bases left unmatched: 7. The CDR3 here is CASRSGSNLDTQYF. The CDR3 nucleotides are TGTGCCAGCAGGAGCGGGAGCAACCTAGATACGCAGTATTTT.

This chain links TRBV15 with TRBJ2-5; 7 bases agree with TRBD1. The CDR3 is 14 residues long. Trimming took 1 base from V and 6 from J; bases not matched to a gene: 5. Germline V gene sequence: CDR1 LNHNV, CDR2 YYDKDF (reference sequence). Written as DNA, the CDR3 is TGTGCCACCAGCAGAGGACAGGGTACGAAGACCCAGTACTTC. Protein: CATSRGQGTKTQYF.

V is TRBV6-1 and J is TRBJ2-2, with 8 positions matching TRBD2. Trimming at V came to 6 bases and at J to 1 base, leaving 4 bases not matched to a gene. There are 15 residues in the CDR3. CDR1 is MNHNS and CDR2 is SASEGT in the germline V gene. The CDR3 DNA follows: TGTGCCAGCAGATCAGCGGGAGAGAACACCGGGGAGCTGTTTTTT. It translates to CASRSAGENTGELFF.

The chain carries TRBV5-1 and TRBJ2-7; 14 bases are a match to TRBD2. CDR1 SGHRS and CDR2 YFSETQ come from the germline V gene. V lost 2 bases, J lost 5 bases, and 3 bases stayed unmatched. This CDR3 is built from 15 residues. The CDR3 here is CASSFGGLAGDEQYF. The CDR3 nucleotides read TGCGCCAGCAGCTTTGGGGGACTAGCGGGAGACGAGCAGTACTTC.

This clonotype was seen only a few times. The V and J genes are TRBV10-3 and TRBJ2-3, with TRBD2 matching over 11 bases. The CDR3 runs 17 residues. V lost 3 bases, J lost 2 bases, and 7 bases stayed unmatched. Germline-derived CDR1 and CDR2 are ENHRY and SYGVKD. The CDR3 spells CAISDTVAGGNTDTQYF. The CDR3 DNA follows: TGTGCCATCAGTGATACGGTAGCGGGAGGGAACACAGATACGCAGTATTTT.

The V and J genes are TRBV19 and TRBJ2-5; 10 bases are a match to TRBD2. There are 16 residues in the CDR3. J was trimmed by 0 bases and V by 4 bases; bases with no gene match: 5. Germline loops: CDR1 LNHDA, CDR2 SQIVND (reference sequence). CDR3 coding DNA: TGTGCCAGTAGTAAACCGGGACTAGCGAACCAAGAGACCCAGTACTTC. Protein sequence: CASSKPGLANQETQYF. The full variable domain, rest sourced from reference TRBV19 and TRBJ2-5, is DGGITQSPKYLFRKEGQNVTLSCEQNLNHDAMYWYRQDPGQGLRLIYYSQIVNDFQKGDIAEGYSVSREKKESFPLTVTSAQKNPTAFYLCASSKPGLANQETQYFGPGTRLLVL.

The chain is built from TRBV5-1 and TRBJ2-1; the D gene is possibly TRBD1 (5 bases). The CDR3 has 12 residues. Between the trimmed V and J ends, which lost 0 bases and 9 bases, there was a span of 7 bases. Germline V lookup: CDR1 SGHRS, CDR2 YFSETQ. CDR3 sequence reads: CASSLVGREQFF. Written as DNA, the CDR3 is TGCGCCAGCAGCTTGGTGGGGCGTGAGCAGTTCTTC. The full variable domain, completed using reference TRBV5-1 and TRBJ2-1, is KAGVTQTPRYLIKTRGQQVTLSCSPISGHRSVSWYQQTPGQGLQFLFEYFSETQRNKGNFPGRFSGRQFSNSRSEMNVSTLELGDSALYLCASSLVGREQFFGPGTRLTVL.

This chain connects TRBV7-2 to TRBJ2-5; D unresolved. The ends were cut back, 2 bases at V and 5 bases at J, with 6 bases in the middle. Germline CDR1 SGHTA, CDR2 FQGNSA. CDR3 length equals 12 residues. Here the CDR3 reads CASSLFWETQYF. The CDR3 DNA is TGTGCCAGCAGCTTATTTTGGGAGACCCAGTACTTC.

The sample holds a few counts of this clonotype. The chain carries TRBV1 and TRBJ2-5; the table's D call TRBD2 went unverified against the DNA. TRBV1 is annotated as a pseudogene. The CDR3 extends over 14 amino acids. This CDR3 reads CTSSQGAVGETQYF. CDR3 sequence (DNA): TGCACCAGCAGCCAAGGAGCGGTAGGGGAGACCCAGTACTTC.

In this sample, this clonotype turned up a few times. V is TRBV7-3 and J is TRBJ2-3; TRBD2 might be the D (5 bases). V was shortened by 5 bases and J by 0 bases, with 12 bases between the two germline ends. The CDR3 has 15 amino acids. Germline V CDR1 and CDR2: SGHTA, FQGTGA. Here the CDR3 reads CASSPVGGSTDTQYF. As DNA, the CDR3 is TGTGCCAGCAGCCCCGTCGGAGGCAGCACAGATACGCAGTATTTT.

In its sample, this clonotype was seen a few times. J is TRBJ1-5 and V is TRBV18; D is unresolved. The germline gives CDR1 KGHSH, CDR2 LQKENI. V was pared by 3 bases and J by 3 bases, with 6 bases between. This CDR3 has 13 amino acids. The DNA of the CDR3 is TGTGCCAGCTCACCCGATCACAATCAGCCCCAGCATTTT. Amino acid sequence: CASSPDHNQPQHF.

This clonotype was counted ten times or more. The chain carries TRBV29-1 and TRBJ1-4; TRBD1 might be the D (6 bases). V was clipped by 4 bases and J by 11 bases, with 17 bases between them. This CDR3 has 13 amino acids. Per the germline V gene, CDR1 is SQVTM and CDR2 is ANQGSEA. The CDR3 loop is CSVGAGGAGKLFF. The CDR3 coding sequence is TGCAGCGTTGGCGCTGGGGGCGCGGGGAAACTGTTTTTT.

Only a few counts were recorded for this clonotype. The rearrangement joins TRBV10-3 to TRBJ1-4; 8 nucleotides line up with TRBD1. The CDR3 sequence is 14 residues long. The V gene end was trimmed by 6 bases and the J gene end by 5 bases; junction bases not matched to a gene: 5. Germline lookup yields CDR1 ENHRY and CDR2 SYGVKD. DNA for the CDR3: TGTGCCATCAGAGGGACAGGCGGGAATGAAAAACTGTTTTTT. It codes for CAIRGTGGNEKLFF.

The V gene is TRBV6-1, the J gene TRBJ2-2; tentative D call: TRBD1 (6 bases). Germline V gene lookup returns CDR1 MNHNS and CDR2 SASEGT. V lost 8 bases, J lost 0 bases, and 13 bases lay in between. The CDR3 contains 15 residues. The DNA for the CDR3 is TGTGCCAGCCGAATAAGGACAGCGAACACCGGGGAGCTGTTTTTT. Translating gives CASRIRTANTGELFF.

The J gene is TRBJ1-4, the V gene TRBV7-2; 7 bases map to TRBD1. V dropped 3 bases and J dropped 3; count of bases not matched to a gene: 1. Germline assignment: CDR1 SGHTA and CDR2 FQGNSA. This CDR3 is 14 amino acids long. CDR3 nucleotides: TGTGCCAGCAGCTTGACAGGGCCTAATGAAAAACTGTTTTTT. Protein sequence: CASSLTGPNEKLFF.

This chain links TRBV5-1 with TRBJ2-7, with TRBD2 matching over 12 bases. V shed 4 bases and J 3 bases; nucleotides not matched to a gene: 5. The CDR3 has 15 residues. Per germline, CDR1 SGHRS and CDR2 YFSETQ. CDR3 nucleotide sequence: TGCGCCAGCAGCCCCGGGACTAGCGGGCTCTACGAGCAGTACTTC. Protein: CASSPGTSGLYEQYF.

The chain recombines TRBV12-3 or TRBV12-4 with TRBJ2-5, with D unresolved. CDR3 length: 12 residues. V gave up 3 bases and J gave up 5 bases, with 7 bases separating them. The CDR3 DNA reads TGTGCCAGCAGTTTTTACCGTGAGACCCAGTACTTC. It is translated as CASSFYRETQYF.

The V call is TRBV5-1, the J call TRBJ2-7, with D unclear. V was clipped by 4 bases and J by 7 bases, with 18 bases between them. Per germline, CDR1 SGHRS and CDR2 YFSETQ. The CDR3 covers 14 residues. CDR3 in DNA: TGCGCCAGCAGCGTCGAGGTAGGACGTGTAGAGCAGTACTTC. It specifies CASSVEVGRVEQYF.

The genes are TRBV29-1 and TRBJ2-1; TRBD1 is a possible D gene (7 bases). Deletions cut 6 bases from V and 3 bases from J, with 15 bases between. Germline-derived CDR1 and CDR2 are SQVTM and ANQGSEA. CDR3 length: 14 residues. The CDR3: CSVTPGGGYNEQFF. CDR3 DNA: TGCAGCGTCACGCCAGGGGGAGGCTACAATGAGCAGTTCTTC.

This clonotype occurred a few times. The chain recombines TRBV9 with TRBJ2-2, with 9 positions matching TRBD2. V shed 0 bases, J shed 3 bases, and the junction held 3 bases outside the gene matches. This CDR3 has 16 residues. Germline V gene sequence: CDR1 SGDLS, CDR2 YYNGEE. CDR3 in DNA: TGTGCCAGCAGCGTAGAAATAGCGGGAGACACCGGGGAGCTGTTTTTT. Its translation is CASSVEIAGDTGELFF.